This TCR beta chain was recovered during a study of T cell repertoires in cytomegalovirus infection. Note on this clonotype: The antigen remains unidentified.

TCRdb analysed the reads with MiXCR anew, one entry per CDR3 protein. The sample has a few hundred thousand distinct CDR3 sequences; roughly 43% are singletons. The CDR3 covers 15 residues. The ends lost 10 bases at V and 5 bases at J; junction bases unmatched: 12. Germline lookup yields CDR1 MNHEY and CDR2 SVGEGT. Sample: cultured PBMCs, taken from culture after CMV antigen stimulation. The receptor was isolated from a human donor in good health (CMV status not recorded). Some clones in this sample may be carry-over from other donors' samples. The rearrangement uses TRBV6-2 or TRBV6-3 and TRBJ2-5; 11 bases are shared with TRBD1. The CDR3 DNA reads TGTGCCACAAATCCCCGGACAGGGGGCCTGGAGACCCAGTACTTC. It translates to CATNPRTGGLETQYF.